The 19 T cell receptor beta chains below come from one sample, sequenced in a study of vaccination and CD4 T cells after COVID-19 (dated by TCRdb to about 2022). What these receptors recognize is not known. The method behind the library was PCR. Sequenced using an Illumina iSeq 100. DNA from cultured CD4+ T cells was subjected to TCR sequencing with the Oncomine TCR Beta short-read assay at the Johns Hopkins FTIC core. TCRdb reprocessed the public reads (quality trimming at Q25 with fastp, clone calling with MiXCR) and kept in-frame beta chains. Here each entry gathers all rows of one CDR3 protein and keeps the most common genes and DNA. The sample table records 20,000 to 25,000 distinct CDR3 sequences; 44% of these occur just once. 19% of the sample is in the top ten clones. The treatment or condition label for this specimen denotes: approximately nine-day PBMC culture with coronavirus spike peptide pools or control peptides (ViraFEST assay).

This sample comprised CD4+ T cells from blood, cultured in vitro, obtained before SARS-CoV-2 vaccination. The receptors come from a human donor who received a COVID-19 vaccine.

This clonotype has a handful of counts. This chain uses TRBV30 with TRBJ2-2; 9 bases map to TRBD1. The germline gives CDR1 GTSNPN, CDR2 SVGIG (reference sequence). V lost 2 bases to trimming and J lost 7 bases; unmatched junction nucleotides: 8. The CDR3 contains 15 residues. CDR3 DNA sequence: TGTGCCTGGAGTCGACGGGACAGGGACATCGGGGAGCTGTTTTTT. This codes for CAWSRRDRDIGELFF.

This clonotype is categorized as medium-sized (0.01 to 0.1%). V gene TRBV15 combines with J gene TRBJ1-2, with a weak D call TRBD1 (5 bases). Deletions cut 0 bases from V and 2 bases from J, with 10 bases between. Looked up from germline, CDR1 is LNHNV and CDR2 is YYDKDF (reference sequence). This CDR3 is 15 amino acids long. CDR3 protein: CATSRDRRDNYGYTF. The CDR3 region has the DNA TGTGCCACCAGCAGAGATAGGCGGGACAACTATGGCTACACCTTC.

In this sample, this clonotype turned up a few times. The genes are TRBV7-6 and TRBJ1-6; D remains unclear. The CDR3 runs 16 residues. Trimming pared 5 bases from V and 6 bases from J, leaving 17 bases between. Looked up from germline, CDR1 is SGHVS and CDR2 is FNYEAQ. The CDR3 region is CASSPRYREANSPLHF. In DNA form, the CDR3 reads TGTGCCAGCAGCCCTCGATACCGGGAGGCTAATTCACCCCTCCACTTT.

This clonotype was counted a few times. This sequence joins TRBV6-5 and TRBJ1-1; D remains ambiguous. Per the germline V gene, CDR1 is MNHEY and CDR2 is SVGAGI. CDR3 length: 14 amino acids. The V gene lost 2 bases and the J gene lost 0 bases, with 7 bases spanning the gap. DNA for the CDR3: TGTGCCAGCAGTTACACAGCCATGAACACTGAAGCTTTCTTT. This codes for CASSYTAMNTEAFF.

This clonotype turned up a few times. The chain is built from TRBV6-1 and TRBJ1-2; tentatively, D is TRBD1 (5 bases). This CDR3 region has 14 residues. The V gene lost 10 bases and the J gene lost 4 bases, with 19 bases spanning the gap. Per germline, CDR1 MNHNS and CDR2 SASEGT. DNA for the CDR3: TGTGCCACCGGAATTAGACAGTCCCTCTATGGCTACACCTTC. This sequence encodes CATGIRQSLYGYTF.

Remarks on this clonotype: At one boundary the junction diverges from the germline segment, which might be a read error. The chain links TRBV7-7 to TRBJ2-2, with D perhaps TRBD2 (5 bases). The CDR3 spans 13 residues. Looked up from germline, CDR1 is SSHAT and CDR2 is FNYEAQ (reference sequence). The CDR3 spells CASGGTNTGELLF. The DNA of the CDR3 is TGTGCCAGCGGCGGTACCAACACCGGGGAGCTGCTTTTT.

The J gene is TRBJ1-5, the V gene TRBV5-1; D is unclear. This CDR3 contains 15 residues. The germline CDR1 and CDR2 sequences are SGHRS and YFSETQ. V gave up 5 bases and J gave up 0 bases, with 12 bases separating them. CDR3: CASRIGLYSNQPQHF. CDR3 bases: TGCGCCAGCAGGATCGGGCTCTATAGCAATCAGCCCCAGCATTTT.

V and J are TRBV5-1 and TRBJ2-5; D tentatively fits TRBD1 or TRBD2 (5 bases each). Trimming cost V 2 bases and J 5 bases, with 13 bases left between them. The CDR3 contains 14 residues. The germline CDR1 and CDR2 sequences are SGHRS and YFSETQ. The CDR3, as DNA: TGCGCCAGCAGCTTTCGGGACCCGCGGGAGACCCAGTACTTC. It codes for CASSFRDPRETQYF. The variable domain in full, completed from reference TRBV5-1 and TRBJ2-5, reads KAGVTQTPRYLIKTRGQQVTLSCSPISGHRSVSWYQQTPGQGLQFLFEYFSETQRNKGNFPGRFSGRQFSNSRSEMNVSTLELGDSALYLCASSFRDPRETQYFGPGTRLLVL.

The rearrangement uses TRBV20-1 and TRBJ2-3; 7 bases are a match to TRBD2. CDR1 is DFQATT, CDR2 SNEGSKA, per germline (reference sequence). V trimming: 0 bases; J trimming: 2 bases; junction bases outside the gene matches: 8. The CDR3 loop spans 16 amino acids. The CDR3 loop reads CSARDSRGDPTDTQYF. In DNA form, the CDR3 reads TGCAGTGCTAGAGATAGCCGGGGGGACCCCACAGATACGCAGTATTTT.

V gene TRBV30 combines with J gene TRBJ2-7; 7 nucleotides match TRBD2. Germline CDR1 and CDR2: GTSNPN and SVGIG (reference sequence). With 3 bases clipped from V and 4 bases from J, the junction kept 0 bases outside the gene matches. This CDR3 is built from 11 residues. The CDR3 loop is CAWSGGYEQYF. CDR3 in DNA: TGTGCCTGGAGCGGGGGGTACGAGCAGTACTTC.

This clonotype was counted only a few times. V usage is TRBV2 and J usage is TRBJ2-3; 8 positions agree with TRBD1. CDR3 length: 12 amino acids. The trim removed 10 bases at V and 8 bases at J, leaving 8 bases unmatched. In germline, CDR1 is SNHLY, CDR2 FYNNEI. CDR3 amino acids: CATGQGMGTQYF. CDR3 DNA: TGTGCCACCGGACAGGGCATGGGTACGCAGTATTTT.

This clonotype occurred a few times. The V call is TRBV6-1, the J call TRBJ1-2, with a tentative D call TRBD1 (6 bases). Trimming took 3 bases from V and 5 from J, leaving 16 bases between them. CDR1 and CDR2 (germline): MNHNS, SASEGT. This CDR3 has 15 amino acids. DNA of the CDR3: TGTGCCAGCAGTGATACCTCAACAGGGAGATATGGCTACACCTTC. Translated: CASSDTSTGRYGYTF.

This clonotype was seen once. The chain recombines TRBV5-1 with TRBJ1-2; 8 positions match TRBD1. Per germline, CDR1 SGHRS and CDR2 YFSETQ. The CDR3 consists of 15 residues. The trim removed 4 bases at V and 1 base at J, leaving 6 bases unmatched. CDR3 coding DNA: TGCGCCAGCAGCCGTTCCGGACAGGGTAACTATGGCTACACCTTC. It codes for CASSRSGQGNYGYTF. Full variable domain (rest looked up from reference TRBV5-1 and TRBJ1-2): KAGVTQTPRYLIKTRGQQVTLSCSPISGHRSVSWYQQTPGQGLQFLFEYFSETQRNKGNFPGRFSGRQFSNSRSEMNVSTLELGDSALYLCASSRSGQGNYGYTFGSGTRLTVV.

Comments on this clonotype: A read error may produce the germline difference seen at one junction end. The chain has TRBV9 and TRBJ1-1, with TRBD1 as a possible D gene (6 bases). The CDR3 sequence is 12 residues long. The germline CDR1 and CDR2 sequences are SGDLS and YYNGEE. The CDR3 DNA sequence: TGTGCCAGTGGCGCTGAGGGGGGTAGGGGGGTTTTT. Its translation is CASGAEGGRGVF.

The chain uses TRBV5-1 and TRBJ1-1, with TRBD1 identical over 8 bases. The germline V gene has CDR1 SGHRS and CDR2 YFSETQ. Germline trimming cut 4 bases from V and 3 bases from J; bases unmatched to any gene: 8. The CDR3 consists of 15 residues. Written as DNA, the CDR3 is TGCGCCAGCAGCCCAAGGACAGGGTTAGACACTGAAGCTTTCTTT. This translates into CASSPRTGLDTEAFF.

Only a few counts were recorded for this clonotype. The chain joins TRBV6-1 to TRBJ1-5; perhaps TRBD1 as D (5 bases). Looked up from germline, CDR1 is MNHNS and CDR2 is SASEGT. CDR3 size: 15 residues. With 4 bases removed from V and 5 bases from J, the gap between germline ends came to 15 bases. Here the CDR3 DNA reads TGTGCCAGCAGTGGCCAGGGAGGGCGCGATCAGCCCCAGCATTTT. Translated, it gives CASSGQGGRDQPQHF.

This clonotype came up once. The chain links TRBV10-1 to TRBJ1-1; D not certain. V lost 0 bases, J lost 4 bases, and 6 bases lay in between. From germline, CDR1 is WNHNN and CDR2 SYGVQD (reference sequence). The CDR3 extends over 13 amino acids. CDR3 residues: CASSESMGTEAFF. The CDR3 DNA reads TGCGCCAGCAGTGAGTCTATGGGCACTGAAGCTTTCTTT.

This clonotype was counted only a few times. The J gene is TRBJ1-6, the V gene TRBV19; 7 bases are shared with TRBD1. The V and J ends lost 5 bases and 7 bases, in that order; junction bases with no gene match: 8. This CDR3 has 15 residues. CDR1 is LNHDA, CDR2 SQIVND, per germline (reference sequence). The CDR3 nucleotides read TGTGCCAGTAGTCCAAGGGACAGAGAGAATTCACCCCTCCACTTT. Its protein is CASSPRDRENSPLHF.

V gene TRBV6-1 combines with J gene TRBJ1-5, with D perhaps matching TRBD1 (5 bases). The CDR3 covers 15 residues. Trimming stripped 5 bases from V and 3 bases from J, with 14 bases between. The germline CDR1 and CDR2 sequences are MNHNS and SASEGT. The CDR3 here is CASSQQAGFNQPQHF. CDR3 nucleotide sequence: TGTGCCAGCAGTCAACAGGCGGGGTTCAATCAGCCCCAGCATTTT.